Detailed here is one T cell receptor beta chain. This CDR3 contains 11 residues. Germline V lookup: CDR1 MNHNS, CDR2 SASEGT. Trimming took 11 bases from V and 6 from J, leaving 11 bases between them. The protocol was immunoSEQ multiplex PCR, while the TCRdb copy is restricted to in-frame clones and leaves out a portion. The repertoire holds 50,000 or so clones, roughly nine tenths seen once, with roughly a tenth in the top ten. The data were obtained in a study of T cell changes during pregnancy in multiple sclerosis. The sequence was obtained from a female donor with multiple sclerosis, enrolled in a pregnancy study. The chain recombines TRBV6-1 with TRBJ2-1, with D perhaps TRBD1 (5 bases). Sample: CD8+ T cells from peripheral blood mononuclear cells, taken after pregnancy. The DNA for the CDR3 is TGTGCCGGTCAGGGTGCCAATGAGCAGTTCTTC. This encodes CAGQGANEQFF.